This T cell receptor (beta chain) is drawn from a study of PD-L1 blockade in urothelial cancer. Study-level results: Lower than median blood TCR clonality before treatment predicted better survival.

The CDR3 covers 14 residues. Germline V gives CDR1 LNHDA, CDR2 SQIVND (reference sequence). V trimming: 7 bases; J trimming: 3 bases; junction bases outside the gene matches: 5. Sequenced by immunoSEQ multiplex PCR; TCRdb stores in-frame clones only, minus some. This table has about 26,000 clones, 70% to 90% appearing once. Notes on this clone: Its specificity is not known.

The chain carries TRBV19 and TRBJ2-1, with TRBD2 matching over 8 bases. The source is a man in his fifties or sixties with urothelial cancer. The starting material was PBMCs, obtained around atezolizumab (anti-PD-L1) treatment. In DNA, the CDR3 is TGTGCCAGTATGGGCGGGAGGAGCTACAATGAGCAGTTCTTC. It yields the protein CASMGGRSYNEQFF.